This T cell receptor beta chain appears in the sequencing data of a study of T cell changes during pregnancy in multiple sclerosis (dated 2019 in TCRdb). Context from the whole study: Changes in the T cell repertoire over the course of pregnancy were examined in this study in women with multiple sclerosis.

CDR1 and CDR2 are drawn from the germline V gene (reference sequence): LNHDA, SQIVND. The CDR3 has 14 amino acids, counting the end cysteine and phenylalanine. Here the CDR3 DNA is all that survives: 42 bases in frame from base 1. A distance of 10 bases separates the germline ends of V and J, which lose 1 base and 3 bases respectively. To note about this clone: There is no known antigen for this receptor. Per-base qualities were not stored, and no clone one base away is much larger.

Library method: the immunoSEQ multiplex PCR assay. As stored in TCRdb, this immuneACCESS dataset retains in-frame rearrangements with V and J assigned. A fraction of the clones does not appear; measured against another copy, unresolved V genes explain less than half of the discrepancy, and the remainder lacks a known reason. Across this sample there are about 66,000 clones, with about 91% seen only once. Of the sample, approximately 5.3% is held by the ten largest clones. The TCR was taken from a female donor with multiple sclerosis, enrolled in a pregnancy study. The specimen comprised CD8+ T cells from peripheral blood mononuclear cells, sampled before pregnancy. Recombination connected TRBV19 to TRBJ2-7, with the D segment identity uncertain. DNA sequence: TGTGCCAGTAGTATAGTGGCAGCGAGCTACGAGCAGTACTTC. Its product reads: CASSIVAASYEQYF.